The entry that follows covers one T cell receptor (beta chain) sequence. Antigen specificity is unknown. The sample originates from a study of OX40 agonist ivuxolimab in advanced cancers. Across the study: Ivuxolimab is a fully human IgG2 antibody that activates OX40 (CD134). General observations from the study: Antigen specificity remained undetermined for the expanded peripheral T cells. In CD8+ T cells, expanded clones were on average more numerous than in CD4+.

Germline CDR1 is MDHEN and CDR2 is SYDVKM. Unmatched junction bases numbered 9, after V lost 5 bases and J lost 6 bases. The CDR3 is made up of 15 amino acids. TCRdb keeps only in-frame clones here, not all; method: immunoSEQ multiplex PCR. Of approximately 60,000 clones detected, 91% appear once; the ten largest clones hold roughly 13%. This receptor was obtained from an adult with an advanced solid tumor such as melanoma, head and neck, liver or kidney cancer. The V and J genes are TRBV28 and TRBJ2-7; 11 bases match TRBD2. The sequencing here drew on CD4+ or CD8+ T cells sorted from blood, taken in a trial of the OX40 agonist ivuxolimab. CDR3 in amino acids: CASSLTSGSLREQYF. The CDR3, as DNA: TGTGCCAGCAGTCTAACTAGCGGGAGTCTGCGCGAGCAGTACTTC. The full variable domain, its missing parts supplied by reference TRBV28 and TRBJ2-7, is DVKVTQSSRYLVKRTGEKVFLECVQDMDHENMFWYRQDPGLGLRLIYFSYDVKMKEKGDIPEGYSVSREKKERFSLILESASTNQTSMYLCASSLTSGSLREQYFGPGTRLTVT.